These T cell receptor beta chains were read from a single sample in a study of blood T cell repertoires in COVID-19. TCRdb's table, derived via immunoSEQ multiplex PCR, lists solely in-frame clones and lacks some. The sample lists roughly 700,000 clones, around 90% occurring once. Sequenced material: peripheral blood. The receptors derive from a woman younger than 30 with acute or convalescent COVID-19. CDR3s leave out the opening cysteine and the closing phenylalanine or tryptophan. Fields, in order: CDR3 length, clone size, V gene, CDR3 protein. A row's size may be missing; if present it is once, few, many or a size class.

13 | - | TRBV19 | ASSIQTSGFREQF
14 | - | TRBV7-9 | ASSSPWDRGNTEAF
14 | - | TRBV27 | ASSFPTSGGRREQF
16 | few | TRBV30 | AWRGKDRGQSTNYGYT
13 | - | TRBV6-2/TRBV6-3 | ASSRDTRGNQPQH
12 | once | TRBV7-3 | ASSLTTGGTEAF
12 | - | TRBV11-3 | ASSRTGGTDTQY
11 | - | TRBV7-9 | ASSLATGNGYT
12 | - | TRBV5-1 | ASRTTGGFETQY
12 | - | TRBV3-1/TRBV3-2 | ASSHSDERTPKS
9 | - | TRBV30 | ALRRVTEAF
8 | - | TRBV19 | ASSSGGYT
13 | - | TRBV5-6 | ASSRAGQGIYEQY
16 | few | TRBV4-2 | ASSQEGRQALPNTEAF
11 | - | TRBV7-9 | AISRTGDTEAF
13 | - | TRBV3-1/TRBV3-2 | ASSQLDRAGNTIY
12 | - | TRBV7-6 | ASRFREGGTEAF
13 | - | TRBV7-2 | ASSLWGREGQPQH
9 | - | TRBV6-5 | AIGGVLGYT
14 | - | TRBV6-6 | ASRPGQGSWNTEAF
14 | - | TRBV18 | ASSPNQGTGNQPQH
13 | once | TRBV5-1 | ASSMGPGIHSPLH